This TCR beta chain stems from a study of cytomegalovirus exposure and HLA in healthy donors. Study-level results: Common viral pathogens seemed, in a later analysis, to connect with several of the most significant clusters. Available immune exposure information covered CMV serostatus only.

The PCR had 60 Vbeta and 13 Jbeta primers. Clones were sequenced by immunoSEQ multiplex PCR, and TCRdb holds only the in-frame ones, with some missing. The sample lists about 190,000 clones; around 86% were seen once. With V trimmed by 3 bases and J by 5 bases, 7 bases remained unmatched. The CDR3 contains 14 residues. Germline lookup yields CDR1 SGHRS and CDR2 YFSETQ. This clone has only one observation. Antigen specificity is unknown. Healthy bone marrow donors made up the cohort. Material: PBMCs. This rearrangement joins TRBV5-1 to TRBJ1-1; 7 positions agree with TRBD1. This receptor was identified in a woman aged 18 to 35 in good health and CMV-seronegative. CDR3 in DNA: TGCGCCAGCAGCTACAGACAGGGTCGGACTGAAGCTTTCTTT. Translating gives CASSYRQGRTEAFF.